A single sample is the source of the 4 T cell receptor beta chains below, sequenced in a study of OX40 agonist ivuxolimab in advanced cancers. Some clones are missing from TCRdb's copy, which holds only in-frame ones; the method was immunoSEQ multiplex PCR. This table holds more than 50,000 clones, nearly 90% found once. The starting material was CD4+ or CD8+ T cells sorted from blood, obtained in a trial of the OX40 agonist ivuxolimab. Receptors were obtained from an adult with an advanced solid tumor such as melanoma, head and neck, liver or kidney cancer.

The CDR3 loop is CASSQGYTDTQYF. CDR3 nucleotides: TGTGCCAGCAGCCAGGGTTACACAGATACGCAGTATTTT. This rearrangement joins TRBV7-2 to TRBJ2-3; the D gene is possibly TRBD1 (5 bases). The CDR3 has 13 amino acids. CDR1 and CDR2 from the germline V gene are SGHTA and FQGNSA. With 5 bases removed from V and 2 bases from J, the gap between germline ends came to 8 bases.

The J gene is TRBJ1-6, the V gene TRBV7-9, with D perhaps matching TRBD1 (5 bases). V shed 11 bases and J shed 0 bases, with 14 bases lying between them. Per the germline V gene, CDR1 is SEHNR and CDR2 is FQNEAQ (reference sequence). CDR3 length: 15 residues. The CDR3 spells CAGDAGSSYNSPLHF. The CDR3 DNA sequence: TGTGCCGGGGACGCGGGGAGCTCCTATAATTCACCCCTCCACTTT.

This chain joins TRBV25-1 and TRBJ2-5; possible D gene TRBD1, 6 bases. Germline CDR1 is MGHDK and CDR2 is SYGVNS. V lost 1 base and J lost 4, with 10 bases in between. The length of the CDR3 is 14 residues. The CDR3 region is CASSEWGQGETQYF. CDR3 nucleotide sequence: TGTGCCAGCAGTGAATGGGGGCAGGGAGAGACCCAGTACTTC.

This clone was recorded only once. The chain recombines TRBV18 with TRBJ2-3, with D unresolved. Germline V gene data show CDR1 as KGHSH and CDR2 as LQKENI. This CDR3 comprises 11 residues. Trimming stripped 2 bases from V and 5 bases from J, with 2 bases between. The CDR3 region has the DNA TGTGCCAGCTCACCAAAAGATACGCAGTATTTT. Translated: CASSPKDTQYF.